These T cell receptor beta chains were read from a single sample in a study of PD-L1 blockade in urothelial cancer. The data were produced by immunoSEQ multiplex PCR, yet TCRdb's version contains in-frame clones alone and is incomplete. Of 35,000 to 40,000 clones in the sample, 65% to 90% were seen once. The sample consisted of PBMCs, taken around atezolizumab (anti-PD-L1) treatment. All receptors come from a man aged 55-75 years with urothelial cancer. The CDR3 runs from the conserved cysteine through the conserved F or W. A D gene is named only where the DNA matches it firmly. Clone size, where shown, is once, few, many, or a class for clones that have expanded.

size	V	J	D	DNA	CDR3
-	TRBV7-3	TRBJ1-1	-	TGTGCCAGCAGCTTACGGCCCGCCAGGGCCCCTGACACTGAAGCTTTCTTT	CASSLRPARAPDTEAFF
-	TRBV19	TRBJ2-1	TRBD2	TGTGCCAGTAGTACGGGGGGGGGAGGCCCGTTGGATGAGCAGTTCTTC	CASSTGGGGPLDEQFF
-	TRBV5-1	TRBJ2-1	TRBD1	TGCGCCAGCAGCTCAGGACAGGGCCTGGACAATGAGCAGTTCTTC	CASSSGQGLDNEQFF
few	TRBV7-6	TRBJ2-2	TRBD2	TGTGCCAGCAGCTTAAGCGGGGGTGACGGGGAGCTGTTTTTT	CASSLSGGDGELFF
-	TRBV6-1	TRBJ1-4	-	TGTGCCAGCAGTCCCCGAGGGGGACCCGATGAAAAACTGTTTTTT	CASSPRGGPDEKLFF
-	TRBV7-2	TRBJ1-5	-	TGTGCCAGCAGCTTATCAGAGGGTGGGGGCAATCAGCCCCAGCATTTT	CASSLSEGGGNQPQHF
-	TRBV9	TRBJ1-2	-	TGTGCCAGCAGCTTTTATGAGCGGGGTGGTGGCTACACCTTC	CASSFYERGGGYTF
-	TRBV2	TRBJ1-1	-	TGTGCCAGCAGGACCCCGATGAGCTTGGGCGCTTTCTTT	CASRTPMSLGAFF
-	TRBV5-4	TRBJ1-2	TRBD1	TGTGCCAGCAGCTCAGGGACAGGGGGCTATGGCTACACCTTC	CASSSGTGGYGYTF
-	TRBV5-1	TRBJ2-2	-	TGCGCCAGCAGCTTTAGATCGAACACCGGGGAGCTGTTTTTT	CASSFRSNTGELFF
-	TRBV7-1	TRBJ2-6	-	TGTGCCAGCAGCCAAAACCGACGAGGACAAAGTCGGGCCAACGTCCTGACTTTC	CASSQNRRGQSRANVLTF
-	TRBV15	TRBJ1-1	-	TGTGCCACCAGCAGAATTCCCATCCTCCCTATCAACACTGAAGCTTTCTTT	CATSRIPILPINTEAFF
-	TRBV6-5	TRBJ1-6	-	TGTGCCAGCAGTTACAGGGGATCACCCCTCCACTTT	CASSYRGSPLHF
few	TRBV5-6	TRBJ2-1	TRBD1	TGTGCCAGCAGCCCGGGGACAGGGAGCTCCTACAATGAGCAGTTCTTC	CASSPGTGSSYNEQFF
-	TRBV5-6	TRBJ2-7	-	TGTGCCAGCACCTTACGGACAGAGTCAGCCTACGAGCAGTACTTC	CASTLRTESAYEQYF
few	TRBV27	TRBJ1-2	TRBD1	TGTGCCAGCAGTTTAATTGGACAGGGAATCTATGGCTACACCTTC	CASSLIGQGIYGYTF
once	TRBV5-1	TRBJ2-1	-	TGCGCCAGCAGCTTGGTTATCCAGGCCAATGAGCAGTTCTTC	CASSLVIQANEQFF
-	TRBV28	TRBJ1-2	TRBD1	TGTGCCAGCAGAACAGGGGAGTACTATGGCTACACCTTC	CASRTGEYYGYTF
-	TRBV10-3	TRBJ1-1	TRBD1	TGTGCCATCAGTCCGGACAGGAGCACTGAAGCTTTCTTT	CAISPDRSTEAFF
-	TRBV28	TRBJ1-1	-	TGTGCCAGCAGTTCGGTGAACACTGAAGCTTTCTTT	CASSSVNTEAFF
-	TRBV5-1	TRBJ1-1	-	TGCGCCAGCAGCCTGACAGGGAACACTGAAGCTTTCTTT	CASSLTGNTEAFF
-	TRBV18	TRBJ2-4	-	TGTGCCAGCTCCCAAGGAAGGGACGGACAGATTCAGTACTTC	CASSQGRDGQIQYF
-	TRBV6-1	TRBJ2-1	-	TGTGCCAGCAGTGGGGTTACGAGCGGCTTAGGGGGTGAGCAGTTCTTC	CASSGVTSGLGGEQFF
-	TRBV7-9	TRBJ1-2	TRBD1	TGTGCCAGCAGCTTAGGGACAGGGATTAACTATGGCTACACCTTC	CASSLGTGINYGYTF
-	TRBV5-5	TRBJ2-7	-	TGTGCCAGCAGCTTGGCGGACAACTTCTACGAGCAGTACTTC	CASSLADNFYEQYF
once	TRBV5-1	TRBJ2-3	TRBD2	TGCGCCAGCAGCGCAGGGACTAGCGGGGGTCCGGGGGATACGCAGTATTTT	CASSAGTSGGPGDTQYF
-	TRBV4-2	TRBJ1-4	-	TGTGCCAGCAGCGACTACAGGGTGGGTAATGAAAAACTGTTTTTT	CASSDYRVGNEKLFF
-	TRBV30	TRBJ1-5	-	TGTGCCTGGAGTGCCAATAGCAATCAGCCCCAGCATTTT	CAWSANSNQPQHF
-	TRBV27	TRBJ2-2	TRBD1	TGTGCCAGCAGTCACCGGGACAGGGGGCAAATCGGGGAGCTGTTTTTT	CASSHRDRGQIGELFF
-	TRBV7-9	TRBJ1-1	-	TGTGCCAGCAGCACCTACGACACTGAAGCTTTCTTT	CASSTYDTEAFF
-	TRBV5-1	TRBJ2-2	TRBD1	TGCGCCAGCAGCCCATCTCCGGACAGGGCGGGCACCGGGGAGCTGTTTTTT	CASSPSPDRAGTGELFF
medium-sized	TRBV25-1	TRBJ1-1	-	TGTGCCAGCAGTCCCCCCCTGTGGCAGGGAAACACTGAAGCTTTCTTT	CASSPPLWQGNTEAFF
-	TRBV28	TRBJ2-7	TRBD1	TGTGCCAGCAGTGGGTTTCAGGGGGCTTACGAGCAGTACTTC	CASSGFQGAYEQYF
-	TRBV28	TRBJ1-1	TRBD1	TGTGCCAGCAGTCTAATCGCGGGGACAGCCCAACAGGGAGCTTTCTTT	CASSLIAGTAQQGAFF
-	TRBV6-1	TRBJ2-1	-	TGTGCCAGCAGTGGTGAGCGTACTTACAATGAGCAGTTCTTC	CASSGERTYNEQFF
-	TRBV27	TRBJ1-5	-	TGTGCCAGCAGTCCCCGACAGCGGGGCGGCGGGCCCCAGCATTTT	CASSPRQRGGGPQHF
-	TRBV6-4	TRBJ2-2	-	TGTGCCAGCAGTGCGGAACAGGGCTTTATCGGGGAGCTGTTTTTT	CASSAEQGFIGELFF
-	TRBV5-1	TRBJ2-5	-	TGCGCCAGCAGCTTGAACCCGGGACAAGAGACCCAGTACTTC	CASSLNPGQETQYF